The clone carrying this T cell receptor (beta chain) was counted at least ten times. Its matching antigen is unknown. This sample was included in a study of response to subunit inactivated influenza vaccine. Study-level findings and limits: It was suggested by the authors that few new T cells are recruited by each seasonal influenza vaccination.

TCRdb processed the RT-PCR reads anew with MiXCR; each CDR3 protein has one entry. The sample has roughly 180,000 distinct CDR3 sequences, about a tenth seen once; the top ten hold 11%. Germline trimming cut 2 bases from V and 14 bases from J; bases unmatched to any gene: 3. This CDR3 region has 12 residues. CDR1 and CDR2 (germline): SGHVS, FNYEAQ. The sequencing used non-naive T cells sorted from PBMCs, collected on the day of vaccination. The sequence was collected from a man aged 50 to 59 who received an inactivated influenza vaccine. The chain couples TRBV7-6 to TRBJ2-1, with 10 bases aligning to TRBD1. CDR3 loop: CASSLLGTGEFF. The CDR3 region has the DNA TGTGCCAGCAGCTTATTAGGGACAGGGGAGTTCTTC.